A single sample gave rise to the 26 T cell receptor beta chains below, sequenced in a study of CD8 T cells in ankylosing spondylitis. General observations from the study: There was a TCR beta motif, made of several highly homologous variants, that appeared characteristic of ankylosing spondylitis blood.

The antigens for these receptors are not known. TCRdb re-called the 5' RACE reads with MiXCR, one entry per CDR3 protein. The sample gives some 700,000 distinct CDR3 sequences, 15% to 20% of which show up once; about 20% is in the top ten. Sequencing input: blood, either unsorted or a sorted T cell fraction (not recorded which). The receptors were sampled from a male donor with ankylosing spondylitis.

The gene calls are TRBV2 and TRBJ1-2; no reliable D call. The CDR3 has 14 amino acids. Germline assignment: CDR1 SNHLY and CDR2 FYNNEI. V lost 9 bases, J lost 0 bases, and 14 bases lay in between. CDR3 nucleotide sequence: TGTGCCAGGGACCGGCAGAAAGCTAACTATGGCTACACCTTC. It encodes CARDRQKANYGYTF.

This clonotype was observed a few times. The chain employs TRBV5-1 and TRBJ1-4; D gene unclear. The CDR3 is 15 residues long. Germline CDR1 SGHRS, CDR2 YFSETQ. Trimming pared 0 bases from V and 7 bases from J, leaving 13 bases between. The CDR3 region is CASSLGAAGVEKLFF. CDR3 nucleotides: TGCGCCAGCAGCTTGGGTGCCGCAGGTGTTGAAAAACTGTTTTTT.

The rearrangement links TRBV24-1 to TRBJ2-2; D might be TRBD1 (7 bases). V dropped 4 bases and J dropped 3 bases, with 17 bases sitting between them. CDR3 length: 17 residues. Germline values: CDR1 KGHDR, CDR2 SFDVKD. The CDR3 bases are TGTGCCACCAGTGACTCCCAGGGGGGATACCACACCGGGGAGCTGTTTTTT. Residues: CATSDSQGGYHTGELFF.

This chain connects TRBV30 to TRBJ2-6; 8 positions agree with TRBD1. From germline, CDR1 is GTSNPN and CDR2 SVGIG (reference sequence). V shed 4 bases, J shed 0 bases, and the junction held 5 bases outside the gene matches. The CDR3 spans 16 residues. CDR3 residues: CAWTGDRNSGANVLTF. CDR3 sequence (DNA): TGTGCCTGGACTGGGGACAGGAACTCTGGGGCCAACGTCCTGACTTTC.

In DNA, the CDR3 is TGTGCCAGCAGCTTAAACTGGGACCCCAGCGTTGAGCAGTTCTTC. It translates to CASSLNWDPSVEQFF. The chain is built from TRBV7-3 and TRBJ2-1, with D perhaps being TRBD1 or TRBD2 (5 bases each). This CDR3 region has 15 residues. Germline loops: CDR1 SGHTA, CDR2 FQGTGA. V was shortened by 1 base and J by 9 bases, with 16 bases between the two germline ends. The whole variable domain, filled in from reference TRBV7-3 and TRBJ2-1, reads GAGVSQTPSNKVTEKGKYVELRCDPISGHTALYWYRQSLGQGPEFLIYFQGTGAADDSGLPNDRFFAVRPEGSVSTLKIQRTERGDSAVYLCASSLNWDPSVEQFFGPGTRLTVL.

This chain joins TRBV9 and TRBJ2-1, with 7 nucleotides matching TRBD1. V shed 4 bases, J shed 4 bases, and the junction held 8 bases outside the gene matches. CDR1 and CDR2 (germline): SGDLS, YYNGEE. CDR3 length equals 15 residues. This chain's CDR3 is CASSLRARGYNEQFF. The CDR3 DNA sequence: TGTGCCAGCAGCCTTAGGGCCAGGGGGTACAATGAGCAGTTCTTC.

J is TRBJ2-7 and V is TRBV11-2; D is perhaps TRBD1 or TRBD2 (5 bases each). This CDR3 has 15 amino acids. Trimming took 6 bases from V and 0 from J, leaving 15 bases between them. In germline, CDR1 is SGHAT, CDR2 FQNNGV. The CDR3 protein is CASSWDASSSYEQYF. In nucleotides, the CDR3 is TGTGCCAGCAGTTGGGACGCGTCCAGCTCCTACGAGCAGTACTTC.

The chain couples TRBV7-2 to TRBJ2-3; D is ambiguous. Germline V CDR1 and CDR2: SGHTA, FQGNSA. V was shortened by 1 base and J by 5 bases, with 10 bases between the two germline ends. The CDR3 consists of 14 residues. CDR3 sequence (DNA): TGTGCCAGCAGCTTAGGGGCATCGGTAGATACGCAGTATTTT. Translated: CASSLGASVDTQYF.

This clonotype has at least ten counts. CDR3 coding DNA: TGCAGTGCTAGAGATTGGACAACTAATGAAAAACTGTTTTTT. This gives the protein CSARDWTTNEKLFF. This chain joins TRBV20-1 and TRBJ1-4, with D unresolved. Germline V gives CDR1 DFQATT, CDR2 SNEGSKA (reference sequence). This CDR3 comprises 14 residues. Trimming stripped 0 bases from V and 0 bases from J, with 5 bases between.

This chain connects TRBV7-2 to TRBJ2-7; tentatively, D is TRBD2 (6 bases). The CDR3 is 14 residues long. Germline assignment: CDR1 SGHTA and CDR2 FQGNSA. V gave up 5 bases and J gave up 2 bases, with 13 bases separating them. The CDR3, as DNA: TGTGCCAGCAGCGCTAGCGTAAGAACCTACGAGCAGTACTTC. This translates into CASSASVRTYEQYF.

This clonotype was counted between two and nine times. CDR3 DNA: TGTGCCAGCAGCTTAGATGGGACTAGCGGCTCCTACGAGCAGTACTTC. It translates to CASSLDGTSGSYEQYF. This chain links TRBV11-3 with TRBJ2-7; TRBD2 aligns across 11 bases. After removal of 0 bases from V and 0 bases from J, the junction contained 1 base not matched to a gene. There are 16 residues in the CDR3. CDR1 is SGHNT, CDR2 YENEEA, per germline.

V is TRBV6-1 and J is TRBJ1-6; TRBD1 aligns across 8 bases. V was pared by 6 bases and J by 7 bases, with 8 bases of the junction left unmatched. Germline V CDR1 and CDR2: MNHNS, SASEGT. There are 15 residues in the CDR3. The CDR3: CASSSQGAGNSPLHF. The CDR3 nucleotides are TGTGCCAGCAGCTCGCAGGGGGCGGGCAATTCACCCCTCCACTTT.

This clonotype has a handful of counts. The gene calls are TRBV20-1 and TRBJ1-2; the match to TRBD1 covers 7 bases. The CDR3 is made up of 14 amino acids. Per germline, CDR1 DFQATT and CDR2 SNEGSKA (reference sequence). V trimming: 6 bases; J trimming: 2 bases; junction bases outside the gene matches: 9. The CDR3 DNA sequence: TGCAGTGCCCAACCAGGGGGGGGGAACTATGGCTACACCTTC. Translation gives CSAQPGGGNYGYTF.

This sequence joins TRBV2 and TRBJ2-2; perhaps TRBD2 as D (5 bases). The CDR3 length is 15 residues. Trimming removed 5 bases from V and 0 bases from J, with 10 bases in between. CDR1 SNHLY and CDR2 FYNNEI come from the germline V gene. The CDR3 here is CASSPTDSNTGELFF. CDR3 nucleotides: TGTGCCAGCAGTCCCACGGACTCGAACACCGGGGAGCTGTTTTTT.

The chain couples TRBV10-3 to TRBJ2-7; 10 nucleotides align to TRBD2. J gave up 1 base and V 4 bases, and 7 bases lay outside the gene matches. CDR1 is ENHRY, CDR2 SYGVKD, per germline. The CDR3 spans 16 residues. DNA for the CDR3: TGTGCCATCAGTGGCCTCGCTAGCGGGAGTTCCTACGAGCAGTACTTC. Amino acids: CAISGLASGSSYEQYF.

This clonotype turned up a few times. The chain couples TRBV7-9 to TRBJ1-1; 7 bases align to TRBD1. CDR3 length: 14 residues. Trimming removed 6 bases from V and 1 base from J; junction bases left unmatched: 5. In germline, CDR1 is SEHNR, CDR2 FQNEAQ (reference sequence). The CDR3 nucleotides read TGTGCCAGCAGTCGGGGACAGTCGAACACTGAAGCTTTCTTT. Amino acids: CASSRGQSNTEAFF.

This clonotype has only a few counts. The chain employs TRBV3-1 and TRBJ2-3; D tentatively fits TRBD1 or TRBD2 (6 bases each). Germline V lookup: CDR1 LGHDT, CDR2 YNNKEL (reference sequence). CDR3 length: 16 amino acids. Trimming shortened V by 4 bases and J by 0 bases, and 14 bases separated the two germline ends. The CDR3: CASSRKGGTSTDTQYF. The CDR3 nucleotides read TGTGCCAGCAGCCGGAAGGGGGGAACTAGCACAGATACGCAGTATTTT.

This clonotype was counted ten times or more. This sequence joins TRBV29-1 and TRBJ2-5, with 8 bases lining up with TRBD1. Germline CDR1 reads SQVTM; CDR2 reads ANQGSEA. The CDR3 consists of 12 residues. CDR3 sequence: CSAGQGRETQYF. The CDR3 nucleotides are TGCAGTGCTGGACAGGGTAGGGAGACCCAGTACTTC.

J is TRBJ2-7 and V is TRBV5-1; D possibly uses TRBD1 or TRBD2 (6 bases each). This CDR3 is built from 14 residues. V dropped 0 bases and J dropped 6 bases, with 13 bases sitting between them. The germline CDR1 and CDR2 sequences are SGHRS and YFSETQ. In DNA, the CDR3 is TGCGCCAGCAGCTTGGGGGGGCTGGAGGGCGAGCAGTACTTC. It encodes CASSLGGLEGEQYF.

This clonotype appeared a few times. J is TRBJ2-7 and V is TRBV3-1; D is unresolved. Germline lookup yields CDR1 LGHDT and CDR2 YNNKEL (reference sequence). This CDR3 comprises 14 residues. V was trimmed by 0 bases and J by 10 bases, leaving 16 bases between them. The CDR3 spells CASSQDSIPTKQYF. The CDR3, as DNA: TGTGCCAGCAGCCAAGACAGTATTCCTACGAAACAGTACTTC.

The rearrangement uses TRBV24-1 and TRBJ2-2, with 7 bases matching TRBD1. V lost 3 bases to trimming and J lost 5 bases; unmatched junction nucleotides: 5. The germline CDR1 and CDR2 sequences are KGHDR and SFDVKD. The CDR3 has 15 residues. In DNA form, the CDR3 reads TGTGCCACCAGTGATCCGGGGACAGATACCGGGGAGCTGTTTTTT. Residues: CATSDPGTDTGELFF.

The chain is built from TRBV25-1 and TRBJ1-2, with a possible D match to TRBD1 (5 bases). CDR3 size: 12 residues. Between the trimmed V and J ends, which lost 6 bases and 6 bases, there was a span of 11 bases. Looked up from germline, CDR1 is MGHDK and CDR2 is SYGVNS. For the CDR3, the DNA is TGTGCCAGCAGCTGGGGGTTGAATGGCTACACCTTC. It specifies CASSWGLNGYTF.

This clonotype was seen more than once but under ten times. The chain carries TRBV13 and TRBJ1-1; D gene unclear. The germline V and J ends were trimmed by 7 bases and 11 bases, with 17 bases remaining between them. The CDR3 runs to 12 residues. Germline loops: CDR1 PRHDT, CDR2 FYEKMQ (reference sequence). The CDR3 protein is CASTPGSSPAFF. DNA of the CDR3: TGTGCCAGCACCCCCGGGTCTTCCCCTGCTTTCTTT.

The sample holds a few counts of this clonotype. The chain is built from TRBV20-1 and TRBJ1-5; the match to TRBD1 covers 7 bases. Trimming removed 6 bases from V and 4 bases from J; junction bases left unmatched: 6. Germline-derived CDR1 and CDR2 are DFQATT and SNEGSKA (reference sequence). The CDR3 is 13 amino acids. The CDR3 here is CSANSGGNQPQHF. Written as DNA, the CDR3 is TGCAGTGCAAACTCAGGGGGTAATCAGCCCCAGCATTTT.

This clonotype was observed a few times. The CDR3 coding sequence is TGTGCCAGCAGCCAAGAGGCTAGCGCCATCCAAGAGACCCAGTACTTC. Its translation is CASSQEASAIQETQYF. The rearrangement links TRBV3-1 to TRBJ2-5, with D perhaps TRBD2 (6 bases). Germline V CDR1 and CDR2: LGHDT, YNNKEL (reference sequence). The CDR3 runs to 16 residues. Between the trimmed V and J ends, which lost 0 bases and 1 base, there was a span of 12 bases.

This clonotype was counted between two and nine times. This chain connects TRBV9 to TRBJ2-2; TRBD2 matches 7 bases. Germline CDR1 reads SGDLS; CDR2 reads YYNGEE. This CDR3 region has 17 residues. Trimming at V came to 0 bases and at J to 2 bases, leaving 7 bases not matched to a gene. DNA for the CDR3: TGTGCCAGCAGCGTAGCTCGAGGGAGGGTAAACACCGGGGAGCTGTTTTTT. Protein sequence: CASSVARGRVNTGELFF.